This T cell receptor beta chain comes out of a study of cytomegalovirus exposure and HLA in healthy donors. Germline V gene sequence: CDR1 SNHLY, CDR2 FYNNEI. V was pared by 6 bases and J by 5 bases, with 13 bases of the junction left unmatched. This CDR3 is built from 16 residues. Concerning this clone: Its antigen is unknown. The same CDR3 is also encoded by other DNA sequences in this sample.

Separation from the roughly 700-subject first cohort characterized the approximately 130-subject validation cohort, to which the donors belonged. Whole-study results and caveats: Most TCR sequences showed up rarely, but some public TCRs showed up in many donors.

Assay: immunoSEQ multiplex PCR; the TCRdb copy retains only in-frame clones and omits some. In the table there are 200,000 to 250,000 clones, under 95% of which are singletons. This chain joins TRBV2 and TRBJ1-2, with 9 nucleotides matching TRBD1. The receptor was derived from a young woman in good health and CMV-seronegative. Sequencing was carried out using PBMCs. CDR3 DNA: TGTGCCAGCAGGGCCGGGACAGGGAAAGGGAATTATGGCTACACCTTC. The encoded protein is CASRAGTGKGNYGYTF.